The 23 T cell receptor beta chains presented below share a single source sample, sequenced in a study of radiation and T cells in renal cell carcinoma. Some clones are missing from TCRdb's copy, which holds only in-frame ones; the method was immunoSEQ multiplex PCR. The sample comprises 20,000 or so clones, about 54% of which are singletons, and approximately 12% rests with the top ten. The treatment: 15 Gy SBRT to primary tumor, nephrectomy 4 weeks later. This specimen was tumor tissue, taken from a patient whose treatment included radiotherapy and nephrectomy. These receptors came from a man aged 50 to 59 with renal cell carcinoma.

About this clone itself: Different DNA sequences within this sample yield the same CDR3. The J gene is TRBJ1-3, the V gene TRBV7-8, with D hard to call. This CDR3 is built from 14 residues. The V end lost 1 base, the J end lost 5 bases, and 9 bases lay between the germline ends. Germline loops: CDR1 SGHVS, CDR2 FQNEAQ. The CDR3 DNA is TGTGCCAGCAGCTTAGGAGCAGAGAGAAACACCATATATTTT. This codes for CASSLGAERNTIYF. The variable domain in full, completed from reference TRBV7-8 and TRBJ1-3, reads GAGVSQSPRYKVAKRGQDVALRCDPISGHVSLFWYQQALGQGPEFLTYFQNEAQLDKSGLPSDRFFAERPEGSVSTLKIQRTQQEDSAVYLCASSLGAERNTIYFGEGSWLTVV.

This clone was detected once. The chain combines TRBV29-1 with TRBJ2-7; D is possibly TRBD1 (6 bases). V lost 1 base and J lost 6, with 10 bases in between. Germline V lookup: CDR1 SQVTM, CDR2 ANQGSEA. This CDR3 region has 12 residues. CDR3 sequence (DNA): TGCAGCGTTGAAGCCTCAGGGGTCGAGCAGTACTTC. Its translation: CSVEASGVEQYF.

V usage is TRBV9 and J usage is TRBJ1-1; D gene unclear. Germline V gene sequence: CDR1 SGDLS, CDR2 YYNGEE. With 0 bases removed from V and 5 bases from J, the gap between germline ends came to 11 bases. CDR3 length: 14 residues. In nucleotides, the CDR3 is TGTGCCAGCAGCGTAGTAACGGCGGGGACTGAAGCTTTCTTT. This codes for CASSVVTAGTEAFF. The full variable domain, in which reference TRBV9 and TRBJ1-1 provide the parts outside the CDR3, is DSGVTQTPKHLITATGQRVTLRCSPRSGDLSVYWYQQSLDQGLQFLIQYYNGEERAKGNILERFSAQQFPDLHSELNLSSLELGDSALYFCASSVVTAGTEAFFGQGTRLTVV.

This rearrangement joins TRBV7-2 to TRBJ1-1, with D maybe TRBD1 (5 bases). This CDR3 comprises 14 residues. Trimming cost V 2 bases and J 4 bases, with 11 bases left between them. CDR1 is SGHTA and CDR2 is FQGNSA in the germline V gene. The CDR3 DNA reads TGTGCCAGCAGCTTAAACTGGGGGAGCACTGAAGCTTTCTTT. Encoded protein: CASSLNWGSTEAFF.

The chain is built from TRBV2 and TRBJ2-1; TRBD2 matches at 7 bases. Germline loops: CDR1 SNHLY, CDR2 FYNNEI. The V gene end was trimmed by 6 bases and the J gene end by 0 bases; junction bases not matched to a gene: 5. This CDR3 has 15 residues. CDR3 bases: TGTGCCAGCAGCGCTAGCGGCAGCTCCTACAATGAGCAGTTCTTC. It is translated as CASSASGSSYNEQFF.

The chain is built from TRBV7-8 and TRBJ2-3; D uncertain. CDR1 is SGHVS, CDR2 FQNEAQ, per germline. The V and J ends lost 5 bases and 2 bases respectively, with 17 bases between them. The CDR3 length is 16 residues. The CDR3 loop is CASSPRTRANTDTQYF. The CDR3 nucleotides are TGTGCCAGCAGCCCGAGGACCAGAGCCAACACAGATACGCAGTATTTT.

The genes are TRBV10-3 and TRBJ2-2, with 9 bases lining up with TRBD1. The CDR3 runs 14 residues. Germline assignment: CDR1 ENHRY and CDR2 SYGVKD. V shed 10 bases and J 1 base; nucleotides not matched to a gene: 4. CDR3 sequence: CATADRGNTGELFF. The CDR3 nucleotides are TGTGCCACTGCGGACAGGGGGAACACCGGGGAGCTGTTTTTT.

This clone has a handful of counts. V gene TRBV18 combines with J gene TRBJ1-3, with D unclear. The CDR3 length is 15 residues. Germline CDR1 KGHSH, CDR2 LQKENI. V lost 3 bases, J lost 0 bases, and 9 bases lay in between. CDR3: CASSPAGLSGNTIYF. The CDR3 DNA sequence: TGTGCCAGCTCACCGGCAGGTCTCTCTGGAAACACCATATATTTT.

This clone was recorded many times. This chain joins TRBV7-2 and TRBJ1-2; no firm D call. Trimming cost V 1 base and J 2 bases, with 11 bases left between them. CDR3 length: 15 amino acids. Looked up from germline, CDR1 is SGHTA and CDR2 is FQGNSA. In DNA form, the CDR3 reads TGTGCCAGCAGCTTAGTAGCCGTACTCAACTATGGCTACACCTTC. This codes for CASSLVAVLNYGYTF.

V usage is TRBV20-1 and J usage is TRBJ1-1; D is unresolved. The CDR3 totals 11 residues. The V gene's germline CDR1 is DFQATT and CDR2 SNEGSKA (reference sequence). V gave up 3 bases and J gave up 1 base, with 3 bases separating them. The CDR3 region has the DNA TGCAGTGCTAGCGAGAACACTGAAGCTTTCTTT. Translating it yields CSASENTEAFF.

The chain couples TRBV5-4 to TRBJ1-2; 7 nucleotides match TRBD1. Germline values: CDR1 SGHNT, CDR2 YYREEE (reference sequence). V lost 4 bases and J lost 2; bases outside the gene matches: 14. The CDR3 covers 17 residues. For the CDR3, the DNA is TGTGCCAGCAGCCCAGGGGGTGCTTCGCCTATGAACTATGGCTACACCTTC. Translated, it gives CASSPGGASPMNYGYTF.

J is TRBJ1-4 and V is TRBV10-3; a weak D match, TRBD1 (5 bases). Germline lookup yields CDR1 ENHRY and CDR2 SYGVKD. V lost 11 bases and J lost 8, with 18 bases in between. The CDR3 covers 13 residues. The CDR3 DNA follows: TGTGCCCCGACGGCAGGACGGGGGGAAAAACTGTTTTTT. It yields the protein CAPTAGRGEKLFF.

The CDR3 spells CASSFQSSYEQYF. In DNA form, the CDR3 reads TGTGCCAGCAGCTTTCAGAGCTCCTACGAGCAGTACTTC. The rearrangement joins TRBV11-2 to TRBJ2-7; D gene uncertain. V was cut by 3 bases and J by 0 bases, with 6 bases left in between. The length of the CDR3 is 13 residues. Germline-derived CDR1 and CDR2 are SGHAT and FQNNGV.

The gene calls are TRBV15 and TRBJ1-2, with 7 positions matching TRBD1. CDR1 and CDR2 (germline): LNHNV, YYDKDF (reference sequence). The CDR3 runs 14 residues. The V gene end was trimmed by 4 bases and the J gene end by 6 bases; junction bases not matched to a gene: 8. The CDR3 loop reads CATSMGQRGNGYTF. The CDR3 coding sequence is TGTGCCACCAGCATGGGACAGCGAGGAAATGGCTACACCTTC.

CDR3 nucleotide sequence: TGTGCCAGCAGCTATCGGCAGGGCACAGATACGCAGTATTTT. This sequence encodes CASSYRQGTDTQYF. V and J are TRBV5-4 and TRBJ2-3; D is uncertain. This CDR3 contains 14 residues. CDR1 is SGHNT and CDR2 is YYREEE in the germline V gene (reference sequence). V dropped 3 bases and J dropped 1 base, with 9 bases sitting between them. Supplemented by reference TRBV5-4 and TRBJ2-3, the full variable domain reads ETGVTQSPTHLIKTRGQQVTLRCSSQSGHNTVSWYQQALGQGPQFIFQYYREEENGRGNFPPRFSGLQFPNYSSELNVNALELDDSALYLCASSYRQGTDTQYFGPGTRLTVL.

This clone was detected a few times. The chain uses TRBV7-2 and TRBJ2-1; 12 nucleotides align to TRBD2. CDR1 is SGHTA and CDR2 is FQGNSA in the germline V gene. After removal of 3 bases from V and 0 bases from J, the junction contained 6 bases not matched to a gene. The CDR3 extends over 18 amino acids. CDR3 sequence reads: CASSLPSGGASSYNEQFF. The DNA for the CDR3 is TGTGCCAGCAGCTTGCCTAGCGGGGGGGCGAGCTCCTACAATGAGCAGTTCTTC. Looking up the rest from reference TRBV7-2 and TRBJ2-1 gives the full variable domain: GAGVSQSPSNKVTEKGKDVELRCDPISGHTALYWYRQSLGQGLEFLIYFQGNSAPDKSGLPSDRFSAERTGGSVSTLTIQRTQQEDSAVYLCASSLPSGGASSYNEQFFGPGTRLTVL.

This clone was counted between two and nine times. This sequence joins TRBV6-5 and TRBJ1-3; the match to TRBD1 covers 7 bases. V gave up 6 bases and J gave up 5 bases; unmatched junction bases: 1. The CDR3 loop spans 12 amino acids. Germline assignment: CDR1 MNHEY and CDR2 SVGAGI. The DNA for the CDR3 is TGTGCCAGCAGGACAGGGAGAAACACCATATATTTT. This sequence encodes CASRTGRNTIYF.

The gene calls are TRBV7-3 and TRBJ2-2; D possibly uses TRBD1 or TRBD2 (5 bases each). Germline V CDR1 and CDR2: SGHTA, FQGTGA. Deletions cut 5 bases from V and 4 bases from J, with 8 bases between. The CDR3 is 13 residues long. CDR3 protein: CASSVGGTGELFF. Written as DNA, the CDR3 is TGTGCCAGCAGCGTTGGGGGCACCGGGGAGCTGTTTTTT.

The chain carries TRBV4-1 and TRBJ2-3, with TRBD2 matching over 12 bases. Germline V gives CDR1 MGHRA, CDR2 YSYEKL. The CDR3 is made up of 17 amino acids. The V segment lost 1 base and the J segment 7 bases; nucleotides outside the gene matches: 9. CDR3 coding DNA: TGCGCCAGCAGCCAAGGCCCCGCTAGCGGGGGGGAAAATACGCAGTATTTT. Translated, it gives CASSQGPASGGENTQYF.

CDR3 nucleotides: TGTGCCAGTAACACCGGACAGGGCGAGGGCTACACCTTC. Amino acid sequence: CASNTGQGEGYTF. This chain uses TRBV19 with TRBJ1-2, with 8 nucleotides matching TRBD1. The V gene's germline CDR1 is LNHDA and CDR2 SQIVND (reference sequence). V trimming: 7 bases; J trimming: 8 bases; junction bases outside the gene matches: 9. The CDR3 has 13 residues. Full variable domain (missing parts from reference TRBV19 and TRBJ1-2): DGGITQSPKYLFRKEGQNVTLSCEQNLNHDAMYWYRQDPGQGLRLIYYSQIVNDFQKGDIAEGYSVSREKKESFPLTVTSAQKNPTAFYLCASNTGQGEGYTFGSGTRLTVV.

V and J are TRBV4-3 and TRBJ1-1; 7 nucleotides agree with TRBD1. Trimming removed 5 bases from V and 1 base from J; junction bases left unmatched: 7. From germline, CDR1 is LGHNA and CDR2 YSLEER. This CDR3 is built from 15 residues. The CDR3 nucleotides are TGCGCCAGCAGCGACCACAGGGGAGGGAACACTGAAGCTTTCTTT. It specifies CASSDHRGGNTEAFF.

V is TRBV7-3 and J is TRBJ1-1; D unresolved. Germline V gives CDR1 SGHTA, CDR2 FQGTGA. Trimming stripped 6 bases from V and 6 bases from J, with 14 bases between. The CDR3 contains 13 residues. CDR3 bases: TGTGCCAGCAGGCTTTACAGTGACGCTGAAGCTTTCTTT. It specifies CASRLYSDAEAFF.

This clone has a handful of counts. This rearrangement joins TRBV19 to TRBJ2-4; 8 nucleotides align to TRBD1. The junction had 3 bases not matched to a gene; V was cut back by 4 bases and J by 4 bases. The CDR3 runs to 14 residues. Germline V lookup: CDR1 LNHDA, CDR2 SQIVND (reference sequence). The DNA for the CDR3 is TGTGCCAGTAGTAACACAGGGGGTAAAAACATTCAGTACTTC. Encoded protein: CASSNTGGKNIQYF.